This TCR beta chain was captured in a study of yellow fever vaccine responses in identical twins. Regarding this clonotype: What it binds is unknown.

Germline V gene data show CDR1 as SGHVS and CDR2 as FNYEAQ. There are 18 residues in the CDR3. V dropped 7 bases and J dropped 2; count of bases not matched to a gene: 15. Each CDR3 protein is one row after TCRdb ran MiXCR on the RT-PCR reads. The table includes approximately 11,000 distinct CDR3 sequences, over 75% detected once. Notes on the study in general: Reports say the vaccine T cell response in twins looked partly convergent and partly personalized.

The V gene is TRBV7-6, the J gene TRBJ2-7; TRBD2 matches 12 bases. This receptor was taken from a woman aged 18-29 years who received the yellow fever vaccine. The source was T cells from blood (PBMCs), unsorted or a sorted subset (not recorded which), collected before or after yellow fever vaccination (not recorded which). CDR3 amino acids: CASTRGASGRAGTYEQYF. The CDR3, as DNA: TGTGCCAGCACCCGAGGGGCTAGCGGGAGGGCCGGAACCTACGAGCAGTACTTC.